This TCR beta chain was obtained from a study of siplizumab effects on memory and regulatory T cells. General observations from the study: The mapping of alloreactive clones to unstimulated subsets covered only a minor fraction of them. Apparently key alloresponse contributors, naive T cells also seemed more diverse than memory cells. About 80-97% of proliferating CD4+ or CD8+ clones had no assignable naive or memory phenotype.

Sequenced by immunoSEQ multiplex PCR; TCRdb stores in-frame clones only, minus some. The sample has approximately 8,600 clones; roughly 69% are singletons. A word on this clone: Its antigen is unidentified.

Sequencing was done on a sample of effector memory CD8+ T cells sorted from blood. The sample's subset: unstimulated CD8+ effector memory T cells. The clonotype originates from a human donor in good health.

The CDR3: CASSEYLSSTEAFF. CDR3 nucleotide sequence: TGTGCCAGCAGTGAATACCTTTCTAGCACTGAAGCTTTCTTT. The chain recombines TRBV25-1 with TRBJ1-1, with unresolved D. The CDR3 runs to 14 residues. V was pared by 0 bases and J by 4 bases, with 9 bases between. CDR1 is MGHDK, CDR2 SYGVNS, per germline.